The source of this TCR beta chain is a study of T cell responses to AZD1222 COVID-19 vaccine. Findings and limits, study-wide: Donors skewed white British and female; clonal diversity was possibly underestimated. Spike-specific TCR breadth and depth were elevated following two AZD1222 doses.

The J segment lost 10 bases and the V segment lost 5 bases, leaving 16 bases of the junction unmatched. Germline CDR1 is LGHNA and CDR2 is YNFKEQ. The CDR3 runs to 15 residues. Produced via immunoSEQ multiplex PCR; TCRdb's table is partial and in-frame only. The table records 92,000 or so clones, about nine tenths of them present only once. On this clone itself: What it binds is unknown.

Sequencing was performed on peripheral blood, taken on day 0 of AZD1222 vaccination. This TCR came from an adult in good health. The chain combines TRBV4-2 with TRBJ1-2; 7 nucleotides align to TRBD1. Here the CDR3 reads CASSAARQGRNDYTF. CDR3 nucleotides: TGTGCCAGCAGCGCCGCCCGACAGGGAAGGAATGACTACACCTTC.